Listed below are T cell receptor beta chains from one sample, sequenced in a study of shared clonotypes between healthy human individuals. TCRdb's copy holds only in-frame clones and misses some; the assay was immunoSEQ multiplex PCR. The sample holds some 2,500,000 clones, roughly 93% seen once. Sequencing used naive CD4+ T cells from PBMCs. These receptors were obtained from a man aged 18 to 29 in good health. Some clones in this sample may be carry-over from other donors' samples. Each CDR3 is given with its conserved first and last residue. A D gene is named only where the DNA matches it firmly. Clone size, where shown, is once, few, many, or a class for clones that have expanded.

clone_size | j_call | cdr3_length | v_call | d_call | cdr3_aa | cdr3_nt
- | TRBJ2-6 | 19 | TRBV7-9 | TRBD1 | CASSLEFQGAFSGANVLTF | TGTGCCAGCAGCTTAGAGTTCCAGGGGGCCTTCTCTGGGGCCAACGTCCTGACTTTC
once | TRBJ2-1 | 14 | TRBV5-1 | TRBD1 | CASSEGQGAAEQFF | TGCGCCAGCAGCGAGGGACAGGGGGCCGCGGAGCAGTTCTTC
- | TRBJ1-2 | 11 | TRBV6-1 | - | CASGRGYGYTF | TGTGCCAGCGGCCGGGGCTATGGCTACACCTTC
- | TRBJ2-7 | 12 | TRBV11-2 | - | CASSRQGYEQYF | TGTGCCAGCTCACGGCAGGGCTACGAGCAGTACTTC
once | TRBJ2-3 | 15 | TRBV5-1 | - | CASSLEAHGKDTQYF | TGCGCCAGCAGCTTGGAGGCCCACGGGAAAGATACGCAGTATTTT
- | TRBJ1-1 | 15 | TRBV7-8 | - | CASSLNPGANTEAFF | TGTGCCAGCAGCCTGAACCCGGGAGCGAACACTGAAGCTTTCTTT
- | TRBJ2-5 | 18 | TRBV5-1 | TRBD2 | CASSSATGLAGGWETQYF | TGCGCCAGCAGCTCCGCAACAGGACTAGCGGGAGGGTGGGAGACCCAGTACTTC
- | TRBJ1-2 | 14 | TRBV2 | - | CASSLLGSDYGYTF | TGTGCCAGCAGCCTCCTAGGGAGTGATTATGGCTACACCTTC
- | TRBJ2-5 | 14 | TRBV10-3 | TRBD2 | CATQGLAAKETQYF | TGTGCCACTCAGGGCCTAGCGGCCAAAGAGACCCAGTACTTC
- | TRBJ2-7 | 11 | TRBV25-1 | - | CASSEEDEQYF | TGTGCCAGCAGTGAAGAGGACGAGCAGTACTTC
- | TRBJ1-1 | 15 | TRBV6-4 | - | CASSVEGGRGTEAFF | TGTGCCAGCAGTGTCGAAGGAGGAAGGGGGACTGAAGCTTTCTTT
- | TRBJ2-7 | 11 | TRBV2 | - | CASRRDNGQYF | TGTGCCAGCAGGAGGGACAATGGGCAGTACTTC
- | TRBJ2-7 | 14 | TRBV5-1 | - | CASSVSDMPREQYF | TGCGCCAGCAGCGTTTCTGACATGCCTAGAGAGCAGTACTTC
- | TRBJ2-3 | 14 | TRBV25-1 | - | CASSEWSGTDTQYF | TGTGCCAGCAGTGAATGGTCAGGCACAGATACGCAGTATTTT
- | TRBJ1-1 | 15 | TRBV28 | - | CASSSPRQGNTEAFF | TGTGCCAGCAGTTCCCCCCGGCAGGGGAACACTGAAGCTTTCTTT
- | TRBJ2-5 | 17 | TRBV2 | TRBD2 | CASTERGGGSGQETQYF | TGTGCCAGCACCGAACGGGGGGGCGGGAGCGGCCAAGAGACCCAGTACTTC
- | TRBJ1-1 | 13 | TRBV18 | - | CASSPRQNTEAFF | TGTGCCAGCTCACCAAGACAGAACACTGAAGCTTTCTTT
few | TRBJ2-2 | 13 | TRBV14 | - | CASSLGQTGELFF | TGTGCCAGCAGCCTAGGACAGACCGGGGAGCTGTTTTTT